The 25 T cell receptor beta chains below were found in one sample sequenced in a study of blood T cell repertoires in COVID-19. Only in-frame clones appear in the TCRdb table, and some are missing; sequencing was by immunoSEQ multiplex PCR. The sample includes roughly 370,000 clones, more than 75% seen only once; the top ten take around 10%. The sequenced material came from PBMCs or T cells enriched from blood (not recorded which). Receptors originate from a woman in her forties or fifties who had recovered from COVID-19.

The chain combines TRBV5-1 with TRBJ2-3, with D possibly TRBD2 on 5 matching bases. The CDR3 is 13 residues long. CDR1 and CDR2 from the germline V gene are SGHRS and YFSETQ. With 3 bases removed from V and 5 bases from J, the gap between germline ends came to 10 bases. The CDR3 DNA follows: TGCGCCAGCAGCTCTTTGGGGAGAGATACGCAGTATTTT. Translated: CASSSLGRDTQYF.

V is TRBV2 and J is TRBJ1-4; no firm D call. The CDR3 consists of 15 residues. Germline CDR1 and CDR2: SNHLY and FYNNEI. V was cut by 2 bases and J by 7 bases, with 14 bases left in between. The CDR3 protein is CASSEIHGRAEKLFF. CDR3 nucleotides: TGTGCCAGCAGTGAAATCCACGGGCGGGCTGAAAAACTGTTTTTT. The whole variable domain, filled in from reference TRBV2 and TRBJ1-4, reads EPEVTQTPSHQVTQMGQEVILRCVPISNHLYFYWYRQILGQKVEFLVSFYNNEISEKSEIFDDQFSVERPDGSNFTLKIRSTKLEDSAMYFCASSEIHGRAEKLFFGSGTQLSVL.

This chain joins TRBV4-2 and TRBJ2-1; 12 bases line up with TRBD2. The CDR3 has 15 amino acids. V lost 0 bases to trimming and J lost 9 bases; unmatched junction nucleotides: 3. Germline CDR1 is LGHNA and CDR2 is YNFKEQ. CDR3: CASSQELLAGGEQFF. The CDR3 region has the DNA TGTGCCAGCAGCCAAGAATTACTAGCGGGGGGTGAGCAGTTCTTC.

The chain carries TRBV12-5 and TRBJ1-1; possible D gene TRBD1, 5 bases. Germline V gene sequence: CDR1 LGHNT, CDR2 FRNRAP. V was cut by 2 bases and J by 3 bases, with 7 bases left in between. The CDR3 consists of 13 residues. The CDR3 sequence: CASGLSGHTEAFF. CDR3 sequence (DNA): TGTGCTAGTGGTTTGTCAGGGCACACTGAAGCTTTCTTT.

This clone was picked up one time. The chain joins TRBV2 to TRBJ2-1, with a weak D call TRBD1 (6 bases). This CDR3 contains 15 residues. Trimming took off 4 bases at V and 12 bases at J, with 22 bases between the two ends. CDR1 SNHLY and CDR2 FYNNEI come from the germline V gene. CDR3: CASSAIQYPVGAQFF. The CDR3 nucleotides are TGTGCCAGCAGTGCGATCCAGTATCCCGTGGGGGCGCAGTTCTTC.

The V and J genes are TRBV27 and TRBJ2-5, with TRBD2 identical over 12 bases. Germline loops: CDR1 MNHEY, CDR2 SMNVEV (reference sequence). The CDR3 length is 17 residues. Trimming cost V 2 bases and J 2 bases; bases outside gene matches: 6. CDR3 loop: CASSLGGTSGPQETQYF. The CDR3 DNA reads TGTGCCAGCAGTTTAGGGGGGACTAGCGGGCCTCAAGAGACCCAGTACTTC.

V and J are TRBV10-3 and TRBJ1-5; TRBD1 matches at 7 bases. From germline, CDR1 is ENHRY and CDR2 SYGVKD. This CDR3 is 13 amino acids long. Germline trimming cut 10 bases from V and 4 bases from J; bases unmatched to any gene: 7. The CDR3 DNA sequence: TGTGCCACGAGGGACAGCTTAAATCAGCCCCAGCATTTT. Protein product: CATRDSLNQPQHF.

V gene TRBV27 combines with J gene TRBJ2-2; 14 positions match TRBD2. Germline V lookup: CDR1 MNHEY, CDR2 SMNVEV (reference sequence). The CDR3 consists of 15 residues. V gave up 4 bases and J gave up 9 bases; unmatched junction bases: 4. As DNA, the CDR3 is TGTGCCAGCAGTTCCTGGACTAGCGGGGGGTGGGAGCTGTTTTTT. It translates to CASSSWTSGGWELFF.

The chain has TRBV5-1 and TRBJ1-4; no definite D call. CDR1 SGHRS and CDR2 YFSETQ come from the germline V gene. The V and J ends lost 4 bases and 3 bases respectively, with 13 bases between them. The CDR3 totals 15 residues. DNA for the CDR3: TGCGCCAGCAGCAGGGCCGGAGCGGCTAATGAAAAACTGTTTTTT. This translates into CASSRAGAANEKLFF.

The chain has TRBV28 and TRBJ2-2, with D uncertain. V was cut by 3 bases and J by 0 bases, with 5 bases left in between. This CDR3 contains 14 residues. CDR1 MDHEN and CDR2 SYDVKM come from the germline V gene. The CDR3 region has the DNA TGTGCCAGCAGTTTGAGGCCGAACACCGGGGAGCTGTTTTTT. This encodes CASSLRPNTGELFF.

The chain links TRBV10-3 to TRBJ1-2; TRBD1 matches at 8 bases. This CDR3 contains 16 residues. Germline trimming cut 2 bases from V and 8 bases from J; bases unmatched to any gene: 13. Germline V CDR1 and CDR2: ENHRY, SYGVKD. The CDR3 region has the DNA TGTGCCATCAGTGAGCCACTAGGACAGGGCAATCGCGGCTACACCTTC. Amino acid sequence: CAISEPLGQGNRGYTF.

V and J are TRBV5-1 and TRBJ1-6, with 7 bases lining up with TRBD1. Germline V gives CDR1 SGHRS, CDR2 YFSETQ. The CDR3 sequence is 15 residues long. The junction had 10 bases not matched to a gene; V was cut back by 0 bases and J by 13 bases. The CDR3, as DNA: TGCGCCAGCAGCTTGGCGGGGACAGTGGGAACCCCCCTCCACTTT. Its translation is CASSLAGTVGTPLHF.

The chain links TRBV28 to TRBJ2-5; 8 bases map to TRBD2. V dropped 2 bases and J dropped 4; count of bases not matched to a gene: 6. This CDR3 spans 15 amino acids. Looked up from germline, CDR1 is MDHEN and CDR2 is SYDVKM. The DNA of the CDR3 is TGTGCCAGCAGTTTAATTGGCGCGGGGGGAGAGACCCAGTACTTC. Its protein is CASSLIGAGGETQYF.

This clone was counted between two and nine times. This sequence joins TRBV3-1 (or the pseudogene TRBV3-2) and TRBJ1-2; no definite D call. This CDR3 is built from 15 residues. V was pared by 4 bases and J by 7 bases, with 19 bases between. Germline V gene lookup returns CDR1 LGHDT and CDR2 YNNKEL (reference sequence). The CDR3 bases are TGTGCCAGCAGCCGAGCGGGTGGGGATTCAGGTGGCTACACCTTC. It translates to CASSRAGGDSGGYTF.

The CDR3, as DNA: TGTGCCAGCAGCCAAGTGTCTCGGGGGGACGGCTACACCTTC. Protein: CASSQVSRGDGYTF. This sequence joins TRBV14 and TRBJ1-2; possible D gene TRBD1, 5 bases. The germline V and J ends were trimmed by 1 base and 8 bases, with 14 bases remaining between them. CDR1 and CDR2 (germline): SGHDN, FVKESK. This CDR3 is 14 amino acids long.

V gene TRBV20-1 combines with J gene TRBJ1-1; D gene unclear. V shed 3 bases and J shed 1 base, with 9 bases lying between them. Germline V gene sequence: CDR1 DFQATT, CDR2 SNEGSKA (reference sequence). This CDR3 is 13 amino acids long. CDR3 loop: CSASIFGNTEAFF. The CDR3 DNA follows: TGCAGTGCTAGTATCTTCGGGAACACTGAAGCTTTCTTT.

A remark on this clone: The sample contains more than one DNA sequence encoding this CDR3. The chain uses TRBV7-9 and TRBJ1-4; 8 bases are a match to TRBD1. From germline, CDR1 is SEHNR and CDR2 FQNEAQ (reference sequence). The V segment lost 5 bases and the J segment 8 bases; nucleotides outside the gene matches: 7. The CDR3 contains 14 residues. As DNA, the CDR3 is TGTGCCAGCAGCCTCGACAGGGGAGACGAAAAACTGTTTTTT. Its translation is CASSLDRGDEKLFF.

Here the CDR3 DNA reads TGTGCCTGGAGTCTAAAGGATACGCAGTATTTT. The encoded protein is CAWSLKDTQYF. This rearrangement joins TRBV30 to TRBJ2-3; D remains ambiguous. CDR1 is GTSNPN, CDR2 SVGIG, per germline (reference sequence). The CDR3 has 11 amino acids. The V gene lost 2 bases and the J gene lost 6 bases, with 6 bases spanning the gap.

The rearrangement joins TRBV27 to TRBJ1-4; the D is unclear. The germline V gene encodes CDR1 MNHEY and CDR2 SMNVEV (reference sequence). This CDR3 spans 12 amino acids. V gave up 8 bases and J gave up 2 bases, with 6 bases separating them. The CDR3 sequence: CASDRTNEKLFF. CDR3 in DNA: TGTGCCAGCGATCGGACTAATGAAAAACTGTTTTTT.

This rearrangement joins TRBV2 to TRBJ1-5; possibly TRBD1 for D (5 bases). CDR3 size: 14 residues. Germline V gives CDR1 SNHLY, CDR2 FYNNEI. Deletions cut 6 bases from V and 6 bases from J, with 15 bases between. In DNA, the CDR3 is TGTGCCAGCAGAGAATATTCAGGGTCTCAGCCCCAGCATTTT. It translates to CASREYSGSQPQHF.

The chain combines TRBV19 with TRBJ1-1; D unclear. V dropped 6 bases and J dropped 4 bases, with 18 bases sitting between them. CDR3 length: 15 amino acids. Germline assignment: CDR1 LNHDA and CDR2 SQIVND (reference sequence). The CDR3 nucleotides read TGTGCCAGTAGGCCACACGACTGGGAGGTCACTGAAGCTTTCTTT. Its translation: CASRPHDWEVTEAFF.

This clone showed up just once. The chain recombines TRBV6-5 with TRBJ2-2; 10 bases agree with TRBD2. Germline-derived CDR1 and CDR2 are MNHEY and SVGAGI. This CDR3 contains 16 residues. The V gene end was trimmed by 2 bases and the J gene end by 3 bases; junction bases not matched to a gene: 3. Here the CDR3 reads CASSYSLAGDTGELFF. Written as DNA, the CDR3 is TGTGCCAGCAGTTACAGTCTAGCGGGGGACACCGGGGAGCTGTTTTTT.

The chain uses TRBV5-1 and TRBJ1-1, with D hard to call. Germline V gene lookup returns CDR1 SGHRS and CDR2 YFSETQ. This CDR3 has 13 residues. The ends were cut back, 6 bases at V and 1 base at J, with 10 bases in the middle. The CDR3 bases are TGCGCCAGCAAACTCAAGTGGAACACTGAAGCTTTCTTT. It translates to CASKLKWNTEAFF.

The V gene is TRBV4-1, the J gene TRBJ1-1, with a tentative D call TRBD1 (5 bases). Germline V gives CDR1 MGHRA, CDR2 YSYEKL. V was pared by 4 bases and J by 4 bases, with 22 bases between. The CDR3 is made up of 17 amino acids. The CDR3 DNA is TGCGCCAGCAGCCCCTATGGAGGGAGGGCGGGGGGCACTGAAGCTTTCTTT. As protein: CASSPYGGRAGGTEAFF.

The chain has TRBV6-2 or TRBV6-3 and TRBJ2-7; 9 bases are a match to TRBD2. Germline CDR1 is MNHEY and CDR2 is SVGEGT. The CDR3 is made up of 16 amino acids. V trimming: 6 bases; J trimming: 2 bases; junction bases outside the gene matches: 11. This chain's CDR3 is CASSRGPSGVPYEQYF. The CDR3 DNA follows: TGTGCCAGCAGCCGTGGACCTAGCGGGGTACCCTACGAGCAGTACTTC.